This section outlines one T cell receptor (beta chain) sequence together with its context. One end of the junction is discordant with germline, which a read error may explain. This specimen belongs to a study of Tregs in tolerant kidney transplant recipients. Germline values: CDR1 SGDLS, CDR2 YYNGEE. The CDR3 sequence is 17 residues long. Repertoires were generated with immunoSEQ multiplex PCR, while TCRdb's copy carries only in-frame clones and drops some. The sample has some 66,000 clones, roughly 92% seen once; the top ten hold 10% to 11%. Thawed PBMCs were FACS-sorted into unstimulated CD4+CD25+CD127- regulatory T cells, CD4+CD25- non-regulatory cells, CD4 and CD8 cells.

The input for sequencing was CD8+ T cells from blood, taken before the transplant. The chain recombines TRBV9 with TRBJ2-1, with D perhaps matching TRBD2 (6 bases). The sequence was obtained from a human donor who received a combined kidney and bone marrow transplant. DNA of the CDR3: TGTGCCAGCAGCGTAGTCCGGGGGACTTCCTCCCACAATGAGCAGTTCTTC. Protein product: CASSVVRGTSSHNEQFF.